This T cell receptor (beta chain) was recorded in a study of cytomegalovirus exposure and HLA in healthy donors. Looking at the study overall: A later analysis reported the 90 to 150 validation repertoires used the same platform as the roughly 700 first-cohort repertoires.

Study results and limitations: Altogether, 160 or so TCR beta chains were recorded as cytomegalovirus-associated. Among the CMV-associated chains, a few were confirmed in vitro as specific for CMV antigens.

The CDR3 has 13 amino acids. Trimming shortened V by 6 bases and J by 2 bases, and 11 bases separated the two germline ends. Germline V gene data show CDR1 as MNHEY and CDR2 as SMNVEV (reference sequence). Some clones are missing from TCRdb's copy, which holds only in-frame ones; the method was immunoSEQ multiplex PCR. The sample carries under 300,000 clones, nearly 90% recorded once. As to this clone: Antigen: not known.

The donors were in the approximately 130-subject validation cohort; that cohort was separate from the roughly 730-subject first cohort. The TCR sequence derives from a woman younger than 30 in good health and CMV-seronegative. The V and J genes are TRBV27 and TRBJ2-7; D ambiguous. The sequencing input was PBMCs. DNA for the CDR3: TGTGCCAGCAGGCTAGACCCTCCCTACGAGCAGTACTTC. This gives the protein CASRLDPPYEQYF.